The present entry profiles one TCR beta chain with its context. Its antigen remains unidentified. The source of the sample is a study of T cell repertoires in cytomegalovirus infection. For the study at large: CMV infection plus the matching HLA type was flagged by public TCR beta signatures.

General study findings and limits: Summed public TCR beta family frequency identified CMV carriers bearing the relevant HLA. Ex vivo responses were dominated by HLA-C-restricted CMV-specific TCR beta clonotypes.

The CDR3 is 15 residues long. Germline V gives CDR1 SGHDN, CDR2 FVKESK. V dropped 4 bases and J dropped 3; count of bases not matched to a gene: 6. TCRdb ran MiXCR on the reads and lists one entry per CDR3 protein. The sample carries some 180,000 distinct CDR3 sequences, 8.5% to 10% recorded once. Sequenced input: PBMCs. This TCR derives from a human donor in good health (CMV status not recorded). Some clones in this sample may be carry-over from other donors' samples. The chain combines TRBV14 with TRBJ2-7, with 10 positions matching TRBD2. The CDR3 sequence is CASSLSGRNIYEQYF. As DNA, the CDR3 is TGTGCCAGCAGCCTTAGCGGGAGGAACATCTACGAGCAGTACTTC.